The rows below give T cell receptor beta chains drawn from one sample of a study of blood T cell repertoires in COVID-19. Here immunoSEQ multiplex PCR was the method, and the copy in TCRdb shows in-frame clones only, minus some. This table has under 300,000 clones, around 90% appearing once. Material for sequencing was PBMCs or T cells enriched from blood (not recorded which). The receptors were sampled from a woman younger than 30 who had recovered from COVID-19. Each CDR3 is given with its conserved first and last residue. A D gene is named only where the DNA matches it firmly. Clone size appears in some rows only: once, few, many, or a class for an expanded clone.

V	length	J	D	size	CDR3	DNA
TRBV7-2	16	TRBJ2-5	TRBD2	-	CASSFLAGGVLETQYF	TGTGCCAGCAGCTTTCTCGCGGGGGGCGTGTTGGAGACCCAGTACTTC
TRBV3-1/TRBV3-2	14	TRBJ2-7	-	once	CASSRPGQSYEQYF	TGTGCCAGCAGCCGACCGGGACAATCCTACGAGCAGTACTTC
TRBV6-5	14	TRBJ1-2	TRBD1	-	CASMRTGRNYGYTF	TGTGCCAGCATGAGGACAGGCCGAAACTATGGCTACACCTTC
TRBV5-1	14	TRBJ1-6	TRBD1	-	CASSLTGAGSPLHF	TGCGCCAGCAGCTTGACAGGGGCCGGTTCACCCCTCCACTTT
TRBV9	14	TRBJ1-2	TRBD1	-	CASSVGQGAGGYTF	TGTGCCAGCAGCGTAGGGCAGGGGGCAGGAGGCTACACCTTC
TRBV3-1/TRBV3-2	11	TRBJ2-7	-	-	CASSRSYEQYF	TGTGCCAGCAGTCGGTCCTACGAGCAGTACTTC
TRBV27	12	TRBJ1-5	-	-	CASSRLNQPQHF	TGTGCCAGCAGTCGTCTAAATCAGCCCCAGCATTTT
TRBV29-1	13	TRBJ1-1	-	-	CSVTWGGDTEAFF	TGCAGCGTGACCTGGGGGGGGGACACTGAAGCTTTCTTT
TRBV9	17	TRBJ2-1	-	-	CASSVSFGSADYNEQFF	TGTGCCAGCAGCGTATCTTTCGGCTCGGCGGATTACAATGAGCAGTTCTTC
TRBV27	12	TRBJ1-1	-	-	CASSPPSTEAFF	TGTGCCAGCAGTCCCCCCTCGACTGAAGCTTTCTTT
TRBV6-5	12	TRBJ2-7	-	-	CASSRTSYEQYF	TGTGCCAGCAGCCGCACTAGCTACGAGCAGTACTTC
TRBV7-8	13	TRBJ2-7	TRBD1	few	CASRPGTGYEQYF	TGTGCCAGCAGGCCCGGGACAGGCTACGAGCAGTACTTC
TRBV18	16	TRBJ1-1	-	-	CASSPSQGLLNTEAFF	TGTGCCAGCTCACCGAGTCAGGGTTTACTGAACACTGAAGCTTTCTTT
TRBV28	15	TRBJ1-2	-	-	CASSLGGVKNYGYTF	TGTGCCAGCAGTTTGGGGGGGGTAAAGAACTATGGCTACACCTTC
TRBV28	15	TRBJ1-1	-	-	CASSSGGMGNTEAFF	TGTGCCAGCAGTTCCGGGGGAATGGGGAACACTGAAGCTTTCTTT
TRBV19	14	TRBJ2-5	-	-	CASSIGGIRETQYF	TGTGCCAGTAGTATAGGCGGGATCAGAGAGACCCAGTACTTC
TRBV6-5	13	TRBJ1-1	-	-	CASTPTGLTEAFF	TGTGCCAGCACTCCTACAGGGCTTACTGAAGCTTTCTTT
TRBV20-1	13	TRBJ2-2	TRBD2	-	CSASLASGRELFF	TGCAGTGCTAGTTTAGCTAGCGGTAGGGAGCTGTTTTTT
TRBV7-3	13	TRBJ1-2	-	-	CASSPDRNYGYTF	TGTGCCAGCAGCCCGGACAGAAACTATGGCTACACCTTC
TRBV12-3/TRBV12-4	13	TRBJ2-7	-	-	CASSPTRPYEQYF	TGTGCCAGCAGTCCCACTAGGCCCTACGAGCAGTACTTC
TRBV27	14	TRBJ1-1	-	-	CASSFRRGGTEAFF	TGTGCCAGCAGTTTTCGGAGGGGCGGGACTGAAGCTTTCTTT
TRBV7-9	16	TRBJ2-1	TRBD2	-	CASSLAGGGSRNEQFF	TGTGCCAGCAGCTTAGCAGGCGGGGGTTCCCGCAATGAGCAGTTCTTC
TRBV11-2	13	TRBJ1-5	TRBD1	-	CASSLQGPGPQHF	TGTGCCAGCAGTTTACAGGGGCCGGGGCCCCAGCATTTT
TRBV5-5	14	TRBJ1-3	-	-	CASSSDNSGNTIYF	TGTGCCAGCAGCTCCGACAACTCTGGAAACACCATATATTTT
TRBV2	15	TRBJ2-3	-	-	CASSEGGVSTDTQYF	TGTGCCAGCAGTGAGGGCGGGGTCAGCACAGATACGCAGTATTTT
TRBV5-6	11	TRBJ2-7	-	-	CASSSVYEQYF	TGTGCCAGCAGTTCCGTCTACGAGCAGTACTTC
TRBV7-8	14	TRBJ2-1	-	-	CASSSQPGTAEQFF	TGTGCCAGCAGCTCCCAACCCGGGACTGCTGAGCAGTTCTTC
TRBV19	15	TRBJ2-2	TRBD1	-	CASIQTGLVAGELFF	TGTGCCAGTATTCAGACAGGGCTTGTCGCCGGGGAGCTGTTTTTT
TRBV11-2	14	TRBJ1-2	-	-	CASSLGRTVWGYTF	TGTGCCAGCAGCTTAGGCCGGACAGTTTGGGGCTACACCTTC
TRBV3-1/TRBV3-2	14	TRBJ1-5	TRBD1	-	CASSLRQGYQPQHF	TGTGCCAGCAGCCTCCGACAGGGCTATCAGCCCCAGCATTTT
TRBV5-4	14	TRBJ2-7	-	once	CASSLNSDADEQYF	TGTGCCAGCAGCTTGAATAGCGATGCGGACGAGCAGTACTTC
TRBV15	15	TRBJ2-7	-	-	CATSRVPDTFYEQYF	TGTGCCACCAGCAGAGTCCCGGACACCTTTTACGAGCAGTACTTC
TRBV4-1	15	TRBJ1-4	-	-	CASSQDLSGAEKLFF	TGCGCCAGCAGCCAAGATCTTTCAGGGGCTGAAAAACTGTTTTTT